This TCR beta chain was profiled in a study of CD8 T cells in ankylosing spondylitis. TCRdb fed the 5' RACE reads into MiXCR, producing one record per CDR3 protein. Of more than 650,000 distinct CDR3 sequences in the sample, approximately 12% are singletons; the top ten hold 0.51%. Trimming stripped 4 bases from V and 8 bases from J, with 17 bases between. Germline V CDR1 and CDR2: SGHTA, FQGNSA. This CDR3 contains 15 residues. Study-wide results and limits: A number of the motif variants had already been described in reactive arthritis synovial fluid and blood. A TCR beta motif of eight or nine highly homologous variants seemed to mark ankylosing spondylitis blood. Researchers reportedly found disease-linked clones significantly enriched in matched ankylosing spondylitis synovial fluid. Disease-linked clones proved CD8+ and comparatively uncommon in peripheral blood.

With regard to this clonotype: Its antigen is unknown.

The clonotype originates from a male donor with ankylosing spondylitis. This sequence joins TRBV7-2 and TRBJ2-2, with D unresolved. The sample consisted of blood, either unsorted or a sorted T cell fraction (not recorded which). The CDR3 spells CASSSARSPRGELFF. CDR3 in DNA: TGTGCCAGCAGCTCTGCCCGGTCCCCCAGGGGGGAGCTGTTTTTT.